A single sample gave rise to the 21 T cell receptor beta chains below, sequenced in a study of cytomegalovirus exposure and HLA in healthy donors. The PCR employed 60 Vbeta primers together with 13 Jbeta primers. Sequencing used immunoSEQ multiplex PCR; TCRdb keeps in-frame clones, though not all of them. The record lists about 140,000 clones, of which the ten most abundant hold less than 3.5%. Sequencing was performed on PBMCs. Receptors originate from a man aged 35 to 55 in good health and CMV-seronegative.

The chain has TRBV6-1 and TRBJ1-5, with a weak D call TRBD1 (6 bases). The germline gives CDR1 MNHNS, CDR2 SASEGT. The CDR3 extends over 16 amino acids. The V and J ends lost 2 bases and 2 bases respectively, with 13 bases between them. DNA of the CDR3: TGTGCCAGCAGTGAAAGGGGATCAGGGGGCAATCAGCCCCAGCATTTT. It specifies CASSERGSGGNQPQHF.

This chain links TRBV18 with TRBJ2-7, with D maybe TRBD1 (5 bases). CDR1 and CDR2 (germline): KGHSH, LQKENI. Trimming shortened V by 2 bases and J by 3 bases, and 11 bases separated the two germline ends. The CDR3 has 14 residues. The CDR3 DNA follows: TGTGCCAGCTCACCAAACGTCAGGGACTACGAGCAGTACTTC. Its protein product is CASSPNVRDYEQYF.

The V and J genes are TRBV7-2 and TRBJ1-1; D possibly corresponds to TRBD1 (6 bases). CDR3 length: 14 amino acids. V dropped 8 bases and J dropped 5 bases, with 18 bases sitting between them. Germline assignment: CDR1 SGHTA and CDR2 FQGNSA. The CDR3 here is CASDLGGGGTEAFF. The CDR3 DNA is TGTGCCAGCGACTTAGGGGGGGGAGGGACTGAAGCTTTCTTT. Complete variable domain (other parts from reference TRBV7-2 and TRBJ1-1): GAGVSQSPSNKVTEKGKDVELRCDPISGHTALYWYRQSLGQGLEFLIYFQGNSAPDKSGLPSDRFSAERTGGSVSTLTIQRTQQEDSAVYLCASDLGGGGTEAFFGQGTRLTVV.

CDR3 region: CASGDGSSYNEQFF. CDR3 DNA: TGTGCCAGTGGAGACGGTAGCTCCTACAATGAGCAGTTCTTC. This rearrangement joins TRBV19 to TRBJ2-1; D is unclear. Trimming left V 8 bases short and J 0 bases short, with 11 bases between. This CDR3 has 14 residues. Germline V CDR1 and CDR2: LNHDA, SQIVND (reference sequence).

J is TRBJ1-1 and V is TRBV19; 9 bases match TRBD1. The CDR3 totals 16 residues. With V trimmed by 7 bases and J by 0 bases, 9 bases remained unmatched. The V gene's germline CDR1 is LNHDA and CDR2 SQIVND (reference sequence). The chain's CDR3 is CASTIRGTGMNTEAFF. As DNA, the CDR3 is TGTGCCAGTACCATAAGGGGGACAGGGATGAACACTGAAGCTTTCTTT.

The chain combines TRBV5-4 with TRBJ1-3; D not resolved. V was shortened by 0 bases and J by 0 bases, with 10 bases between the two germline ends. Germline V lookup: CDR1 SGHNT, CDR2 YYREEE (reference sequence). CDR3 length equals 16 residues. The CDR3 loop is CASSLGELRSGNTIYF. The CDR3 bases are TGTGCCAGCAGCTTGGGAGAGTTACGCTCTGGAAACACCATATATTTT.

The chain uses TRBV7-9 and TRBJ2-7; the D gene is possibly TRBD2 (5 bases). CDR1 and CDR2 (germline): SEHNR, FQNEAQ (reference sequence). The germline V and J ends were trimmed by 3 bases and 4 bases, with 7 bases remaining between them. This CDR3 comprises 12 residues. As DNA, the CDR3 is TGTGCCAGCAGCTTCGTAGCGTACGAGCAGTACTTC. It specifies CASSFVAYEQYF.

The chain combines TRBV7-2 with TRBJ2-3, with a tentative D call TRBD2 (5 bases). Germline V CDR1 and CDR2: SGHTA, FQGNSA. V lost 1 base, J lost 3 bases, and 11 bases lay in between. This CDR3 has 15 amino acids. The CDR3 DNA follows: TGTGCCAGCAGCTTAGGGCTAGCTTCAACAGATACGCAGTATTTT. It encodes CASSLGLASTDTQYF.

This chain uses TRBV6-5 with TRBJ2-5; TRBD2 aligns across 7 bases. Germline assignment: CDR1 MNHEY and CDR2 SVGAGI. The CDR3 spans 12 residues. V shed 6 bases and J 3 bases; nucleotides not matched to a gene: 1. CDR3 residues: CASRGGEETQYF. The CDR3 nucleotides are TGTGCCAGCAGGGGAGGGGAAGAGACCCAGTACTTC.

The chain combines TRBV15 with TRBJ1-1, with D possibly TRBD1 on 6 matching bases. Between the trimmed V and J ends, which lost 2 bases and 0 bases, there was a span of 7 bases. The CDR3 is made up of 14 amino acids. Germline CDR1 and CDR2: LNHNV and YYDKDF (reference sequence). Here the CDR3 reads CATSRRQVNTEAFF. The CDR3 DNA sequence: TGTGCCACCAGCAGACGACAGGTGAACACTGAAGCTTTCTTT.

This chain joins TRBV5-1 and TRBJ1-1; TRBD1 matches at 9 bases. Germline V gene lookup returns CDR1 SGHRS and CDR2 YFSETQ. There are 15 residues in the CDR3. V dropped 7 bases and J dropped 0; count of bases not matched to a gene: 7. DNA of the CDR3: TGCGCCAGCTTAACCGGGACAGGGCTGAACACTGAAGCTTTCTTT. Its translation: CASLTGTGLNTEAFF. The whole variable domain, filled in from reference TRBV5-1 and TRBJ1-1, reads KAGVTQTPRYLIKTRGQQVTLSCSPISGHRSVSWYQQTPGQGLQFLFEYFSETQRNKGNFPGRFSGRQFSNSRSEMNVSTLELGDSALYLCASLTGTGLNTEAFFGQGTRLTVV.

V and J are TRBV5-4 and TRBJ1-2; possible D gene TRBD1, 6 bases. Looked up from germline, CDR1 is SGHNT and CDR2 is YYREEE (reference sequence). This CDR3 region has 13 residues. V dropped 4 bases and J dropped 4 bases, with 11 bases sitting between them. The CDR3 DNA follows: TGTGCCAGCAGCCAGGGGACGGGCTATGGCTACACCTTC. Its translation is CASSQGTGYGYTF. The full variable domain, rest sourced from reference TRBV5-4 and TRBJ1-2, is ETGVTQSPTHLIKTRGQQVTLRCSSQSGHNTVSWYQQALGQGPQFIFQYYREEENGRGNFPPRFSGLQFPNYSSELNVNALELDDSALYLCASSQGTGYGYTFGSGTRLTVV.

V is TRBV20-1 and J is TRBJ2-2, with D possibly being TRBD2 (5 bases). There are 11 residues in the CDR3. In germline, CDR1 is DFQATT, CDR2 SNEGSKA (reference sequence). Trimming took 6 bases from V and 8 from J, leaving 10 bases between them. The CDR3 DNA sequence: TGCAGTGCCCCGGGGTTTGGGGAGCTGTTTTTT. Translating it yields CSAPGFGELFF.

The chain's CDR3 is CATRRDRGSPLHF. The CDR3 region has the DNA TGTGCCACCAGACGGGACAGGGGTTCACCCCTCCACTTT. The chain employs TRBV6-6 and TRBJ1-6; 10 bases align to TRBD1. Germline V CDR1 and CDR2: MNHNY, SVGAGI (reference sequence). V dropped 10 bases and J dropped 9; count of bases not matched to a gene: 6. CDR3 size: 13 residues.

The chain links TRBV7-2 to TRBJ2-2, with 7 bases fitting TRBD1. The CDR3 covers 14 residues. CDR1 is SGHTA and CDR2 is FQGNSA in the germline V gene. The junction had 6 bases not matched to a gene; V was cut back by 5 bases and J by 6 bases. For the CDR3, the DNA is TGTGCCAGCAGCAACCGACAGGGCCCCGGGGAGCTGTTTTTT. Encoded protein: CASSNRQGPGELFF. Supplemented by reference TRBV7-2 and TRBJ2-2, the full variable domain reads GAGVSQSPSNKVTEKGKDVELRCDPISGHTALYWYRQSLGQGLEFLIYFQGNSAPDKSGLPSDRFSAERTGGSVSTLTIQRTQQEDSAVYLCASSNRQGPGELFFGEGSRLTVL.

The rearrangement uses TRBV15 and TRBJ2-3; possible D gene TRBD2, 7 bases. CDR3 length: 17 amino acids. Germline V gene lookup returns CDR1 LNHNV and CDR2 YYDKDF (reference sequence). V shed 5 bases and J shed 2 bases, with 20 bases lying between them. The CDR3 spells CATSSPQRGGITDTQYF. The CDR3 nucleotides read TGTGCCACCAGCTCCCCTCAAAGGGGGGGCATCACAGATACGCAGTATTTT.

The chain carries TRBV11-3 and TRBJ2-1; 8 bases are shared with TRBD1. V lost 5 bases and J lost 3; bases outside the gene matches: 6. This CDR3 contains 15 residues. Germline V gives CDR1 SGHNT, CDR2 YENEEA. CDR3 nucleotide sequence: TGTGCCAGCAGCCCTGACAGGGGACTCTACAATGAGCAGTTCTTC. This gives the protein CASSPDRGLYNEQFF.

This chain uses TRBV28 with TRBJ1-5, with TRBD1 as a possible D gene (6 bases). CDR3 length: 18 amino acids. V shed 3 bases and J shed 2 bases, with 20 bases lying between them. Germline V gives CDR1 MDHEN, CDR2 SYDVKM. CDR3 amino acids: CASSLRGGAGWGNQPQHF. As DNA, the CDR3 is TGTGCCAGCAGTTTGCGTGGGGGGGCAGGATGGGGCAATCAGCCCCAGCATTTT.

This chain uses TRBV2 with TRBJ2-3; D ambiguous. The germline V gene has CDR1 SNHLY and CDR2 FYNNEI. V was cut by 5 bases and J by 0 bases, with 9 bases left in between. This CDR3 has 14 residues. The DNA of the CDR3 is TGTGCCAGCAGTCGACTCTTGAGCACAGATACGCAGTATTTT. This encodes CASSRLLSTDTQYF.

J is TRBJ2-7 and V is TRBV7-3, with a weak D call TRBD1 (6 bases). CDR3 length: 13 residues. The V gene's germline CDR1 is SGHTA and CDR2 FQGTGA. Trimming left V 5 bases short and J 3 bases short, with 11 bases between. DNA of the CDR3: TGTGCCAGCAGCATTGACAGGTTCTACGAGCAGTACTTC. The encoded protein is CASSIDRFYEQYF. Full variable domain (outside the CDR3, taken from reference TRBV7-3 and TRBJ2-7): GAGVSQTPSNKVTEKGKYVELRCDPISGHTALYWYRQSLGQGPEFLIYFQGTGAADDSGLPNDRFFAVRPEGSVSTLKIQRTERGDSAVYLCASSIDRFYEQYFGPGTRLTVT.

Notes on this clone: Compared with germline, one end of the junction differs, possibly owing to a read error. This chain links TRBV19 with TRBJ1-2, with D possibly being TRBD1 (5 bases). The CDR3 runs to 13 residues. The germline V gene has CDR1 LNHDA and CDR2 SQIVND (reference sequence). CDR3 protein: CASSMEGRDGCTF. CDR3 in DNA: TGTGCCAGTAGTATGGAGGGACGGGATGGCTGCACCTTC.